The subject of this entry is one TCR beta chain. The record originates from a study of cytotoxic CD8 clonotypes in ibrutinib-treated CLL. Across the study: The study recorded mean values of about 260,000 productive templates and approximately 94,000 productive rearrangements per sample.

TCRdb keeps only in-frame clones here, not all; method: immunoSEQ multiplex PCR. Of more than 110,000 clones listed, 60% to 85% are singletons. The sequence was obtained from a human donor with chronic lymphocytic leukemia. The sample in question was PBMCs, obtained after 24 months of ibrutinib treatment.

The CDR3 here is CASSPGAGRETQYF. The CDR3 nucleotides are TGTGCCAGCAGCCCGGGGGCCGGCCGGGAGACCCAGTACTTC. The chain joins TRBV5-4 to TRBJ2-5; D could derive from TRBD1 or TRBD2 (6 bases each). From germline, CDR1 is SGHNT and CDR2 YYREEE (reference sequence). V lost 4 bases and J 5 bases, leaving 15 bases between the germline ends. The CDR3 totals 14 residues.